These 22 T cell receptor beta chains were sequenced from one sample in a study of blood T cell repertoires in COVID-19. Assay: immunoSEQ multiplex PCR; the TCRdb copy retains only in-frame clones and omits some. Among some 270,000 clones listed, 80% to 90% were seen once. Sequencing input: peripheral blood. The receptors derive from a woman in her thirties or forties who had recovered from COVID-19.

In this sample, this clone turned up a few times. The V and J genes are TRBV10-2 and TRBJ1-6, with TRBD1 matching 8 bases. This CDR3 is 13 amino acids long. Looked up from germline, CDR1 is WSHSY and CDR2 is SAAADI. The ends lost 4 bases at V and 11 bases at J; junction bases unmatched: 4. CDR3 nucleotides: TGCGCCAGCAGTGGGACAGGGTCGCCACCCCTCCACTTT. Protein: CASSGTGSPPLHF.

This clone was detected only once. The chain carries TRBV5-4 and TRBJ2-1, with 7 bases fitting TRBD2. Losses at the gene ends were 3 bases for V and 4 bases for J; bases not matched to a gene: 7. Germline lookup yields CDR1 SGHNT and CDR2 YYREEE (reference sequence). This CDR3 spans 15 amino acids. CDR3: CASSSTSAEYNEQFF. The CDR3 bases are TGTGCCAGCAGCTCAACTAGCGCCGAATACAATGAGCAGTTCTTC.

This clone was counted once. The rearrangement uses TRBV5-1 and TRBJ2-7; a possible D gene is TRBD2 (6 bases). Per germline, CDR1 SGHRS and CDR2 YFSETQ. This CDR3 has 16 residues. The V end was cut by 1 base, the J end by 7 bases, with 21 bases between. CDR3 DNA sequence: TGCGCCAGCAGCTTGCCGCGGGGAGGCCTCATGGGGGAGCAGTACTTC. Its protein is CASSLPRGGLMGEQYF.

This chain joins TRBV14 and TRBJ1-6; D possibly corresponds to TRBD1 (5 bases). The germline gives CDR1 SGHDN, CDR2 FVKESK. There are 16 residues in the CDR3. V lost 2 bases, J lost 3 bases, and 11 bases lay in between. The CDR3 here is CASSQRQGNYNSPLHF. The CDR3 nucleotides are TGTGCCAGCAGCCAAAGGCAGGGCAACTATAATTCACCCCTCCACTTT.

This chain uses TRBV11-3 with TRBJ2-3, with a possible D match to TRBD2 (5 bases). CDR1 SGHNT and CDR2 YENEEA come from the germline V gene. The CDR3 loop spans 13 amino acids. Trimming pared 5 bases from V and 4 bases from J, leaving 10 bases between. The CDR3 region is CASSPTSADTQYF. The CDR3 DNA reads as TGTGCCAGCAGCCCAACTAGTGCAGATACGCAGTATTTT.

A single count supports this clone. This chain links TRBV7-7 with TRBJ2-1, with 14 positions matching TRBD2. The CDR3 sequence is 15 residues long. The germline gives CDR1 SSHAT, CDR2 FNYEAQ (reference sequence). J was trimmed by 15 bases and V by 5 bases; bases with no gene match: 12. The CDR3 sequence is CASSPGLAGAYRLFF. In nucleotides, the CDR3 is TGTGCCAGCAGCCCGGGACTAGCGGGGGCCTACCGTTTGTTCTTC.

The V call is TRBV15, the J call TRBJ1-6; 11 bases align to TRBD1. J gave up 9 bases and V 3 bases, and 1 base lay outside the gene matches. The CDR3 has 14 residues. Germline CDR1 is LNHNV and CDR2 is YYDKDF (reference sequence). As DNA, the CDR3 is TGTGCCACCAGCAGCGGGACAGGGGGTTCACCCCTCCACTTT. It codes for CATSSGTGGSPLHF.

The gene calls are TRBV25-1 and TRBJ2-3; the D gene is possibly TRBD1 (5 bases). CDR3 length equals 15 residues. V lost 2 bases and J 2 bases, leaving 11 bases between the germline ends. CDR1 and CDR2 from the germline V gene are MGHDK and SYGVNS. CDR3 loop: CASSEGASNTDTQYF. DNA of the CDR3: TGTGCCAGCAGTGAAGGGGCGTCAAACACAGATACGCAGTATTTT.

This sequence joins TRBV27 and TRBJ2-5; D is undetermined. The CDR3 loop spans 14 amino acids. The germline V gene has CDR1 MNHEY and CDR2 SMNVEV (reference sequence). V lost 2 bases and J lost 5, with 12 bases in between. The DNA for the CDR3 is TGTGCCAGCAGTTTAGTCGGTAGCTCGGAGACCCAGTACTTC. Protein: CASSLVGSSETQYF.

There are a few counts of this clone. Other nucleotide sequences from this sample produce the same CDR3. This sequence joins TRBV3-1 (or the pseudogene TRBV3-2) and TRBJ2-2, with D unresolved. The V gene lost 3 bases and the J gene lost 1 base, with 6 bases spanning the gap. Germline V gene lookup returns CDR1 LGHDT and CDR2 YNNKEL (reference sequence). This CDR3 has 14 residues. The CDR3 region has the DNA TGTGCCAGCAGCCAGGCAGGGAACACCGGGGAGCTGTTTTTT. It encodes CASSQAGNTGELFF.

The rearrangement joins TRBV28 to TRBJ2-5; tentatively, D is TRBD1 (6 bases). Between the trimmed V and J ends, which lost 8 bases and 5 bases, there was a span of 18 bases. CDR1 MDHEN and CDR2 SYDVKM come from the germline V gene. The CDR3 sequence is 14 residues long. For the CDR3, the DNA is TGTGCCAGCGGGAACATACAGGGAGCGGAGACCCAGTACTTC. Translation: CASGNIQGAETQYF. The complete variable domain, with remaining parts taken from reference TRBV28 and TRBJ2-5, reads DVKVTQSSRYLVKRTGEKVFLECVQDMDHENMFWYRQDPGLGLRLIYFSYDVKMKEKGDIPEGYSVSREKKERFSLILESASTNQTSMYLCASGNIQGAETQYFGPGTRLLVL.

The V gene is TRBV18, the J gene TRBJ1-5, with TRBD1 identical over 8 bases. The ends lost 4 bases at V and 5 bases at J; junction bases unmatched: 4. From germline, CDR1 is KGHSH and CDR2 LQKENI. This CDR3 contains 14 residues. The CDR3 bases are TGTGCCAGCTCACTGGACAGGGTAGATCAGCCCCAGCATTTT. This codes for CASSLDRVDQPQHF.

The V call is TRBV20-1, the J call TRBJ2-3; possibly TRBD1 for D (6 bases). The CDR3 contains 14 residues. Germline V gene sequence: CDR1 DFQATT, CDR2 SNEGSKA (reference sequence). V was shortened by 3 bases and J by 2 bases, with 12 bases between the two germline ends. CDR3 sequence (DNA): TGCAGTGCTAGTTCAACAGGGACCACAGATACGCAGTATTTT. The encoded protein is CSASSTGTTDTQYF.

The chain uses TRBV13 and TRBJ2-7; D gene unclear. Per the germline V gene, CDR1 is PRHDT and CDR2 is FYEKMQ (reference sequence). The CDR3 consists of 12 residues. The V end was cut by 2 bases, the J end by 2 bases, with 4 bases between. This chain's CDR3 is CASSLNTYEQYV. In nucleotides, the CDR3 is TGTGCCAGCAGCTTAAATACCTACGAGCAGTACGTC.

The chain uses TRBV7-8 and TRBJ2-1; no clear D. CDR3 length equals 16 residues. Germline V lookup: CDR1 SGHVS, CDR2 FQNEAQ. V dropped 5 bases and J dropped 4 bases, with 18 bases sitting between them. Here the CDR3 DNA reads TGTGCCAGCAGCCCCTTACCGGCGGCCAATTACAATGAGCAGTTCTTC. Translating gives CASSPLPAANYNEQFF.

The genes are TRBV12-3 or TRBV12-4 and TRBJ2-2; 10 bases map to TRBD2. The J segment lost 7 bases and the V segment lost 5 bases, leaving 1 base of the junction unmatched. There are 13 residues in the CDR3. CDR3 sequence reads: CASSTSGVGELFF. The DNA for the CDR3 is TGTGCCAGCAGTACTAGCGGGGTCGGGGAGCTGTTTTTT.

The chain combines TRBV4-2 with TRBJ2-3; 7 bases are shared with TRBD2. J gave up 2 bases and V 1 base, and 6 bases lay outside the gene matches. Germline CDR1 LGHNA, CDR2 YNFKEQ. The CDR3 sequence is 16 residues long. CDR3 region: CASSQGEGKDTDTQYF. DNA for the CDR3: TGTGCCAGCAGCCAAGGGGAGGGGAAGGACACAGATACGCAGTATTTT.

For the CDR3, the DNA is TGTGCCAGTAACCAAGGGTGGAGGGCCCCTCTTCATCACGAGCAGTACGTC. It specifies CASNQGWRAPLHHEQYV. The rearrangement uses TRBV19 and TRBJ2-7, with D tentatively TRBD2 (6 bases). Trimming removed 7 bases from V and 5 bases from J, with 27 bases in between. Per the germline V gene, CDR1 is LNHDA and CDR2 is SQIVND (reference sequence). This CDR3 contains 17 residues.

This chain links TRBV11-2 with TRBJ2-7; 7 bases line up with TRBD1. V lost 2 bases and J lost 5; bases outside the gene matches: 3. Germline CDR1 is SGHAT and CDR2 is FQNNGV. The length of the CDR3 is 13 residues. This CDR3 is CASSLSDRDEQYF. CDR3 bases: TGTGCCAGCAGCTTATCCGACAGGGACGAGCAGTACTTC.

V is TRBV3-1 (or the pseudogene TRBV3-2) and J is TRBJ2-1; TRBD2 matches at 7 bases. The V gene's germline CDR1 is LGHDT and CDR2 YNNKEL (reference sequence). CDR3 length equals 17 residues. Losses at the gene ends were 1 base for V and 1 base for J; bases not matched to a gene: 7. The CDR3 protein is CASSQVASGESYNEQFF. CDR3 sequence (DNA): TGTGCCAGCAGCCAAGTCGCTAGCGGAGAGTCCTACAATGAGCAGTTCTTC.

This clone showed up just once. J is TRBJ1-1 and V is TRBV27, with D tentatively TRBD1 (6 bases). Germline values: CDR1 MNHEY, CDR2 SMNVEV (reference sequence). CDR3 length: 15 amino acids. V was clipped by 5 bases and J by 6 bases, with 19 bases between them. CDR3 amino acids: CASSRRPTGLSEAFF. In DNA form, the CDR3 reads TGTGCCAGCAGTCGCCGGCCGACAGGTCTATCTGAAGCTTTCTTT.

The chain couples TRBV27 to TRBJ1-1; weak D call: TRBD1 (6 bases). Trimming left V 3 bases short and J 1 base short, with 12 bases between. Germline CDR1 is MNHEY and CDR2 is SMNVEV (reference sequence). CDR3 size: 15 residues. The CDR3 protein is CASSFIAGQNTEAFF. The DNA of the CDR3 is TGTGCCAGCAGTTTTATAGCGGGACAGAACACTGAAGCTTTCTTT.